This T cell receptor (beta chain) was recovered during a study of cytomegalovirus exposure and HLA in healthy donors. General study findings and limits: Highly shared sequence variants in one cluster were likely a sequencing artifact. Diagnosis of cytomegalovirus status made by the classifier reportedly showed high specificity and sensitivity.

With respect to this clone: Its specificity is not known.

60 Vbeta and 13 Jbeta primers were used in PCR. TCRdb's copy holds only in-frame clones and misses some; the assay was immunoSEQ multiplex PCR. The data show 95,000 to 150,000 clones, with about 62% seen just once and about 8% held by the top ten. The germline CDR1 and CDR2 sequences are SEHNR and FQNEAQ (reference sequence). The CDR3 totals 16 residues. J lost 8 bases, V lost 5 bases, and 17 bases had no gene match. The rearrangement uses TRBV7-9 and TRBJ1-1; 7 nucleotides line up with TRBD1. Sequenced input: PBMCs. The sequence derives from a woman aged 35 to 49 in good health and CMV-seropositive. CDR3 protein: CASSEPAGTVKREAFF. The CDR3 coding sequence is TGTGCCAGCAGCGAACCGGCCGGGACAGTCAAAAGAGAAGCTTTCTTT.